This T cell receptor (beta chain) was profiled in a study of beta chain features in type 1 diabetes. The study, taken as a whole, reports: Compared with healthy donors, patients appeared to share more similar naive, central memory and regulatory TCRB repertoires. Type 1 diabetes patients had moderately but significantly shorter TCRB CDR3s in all four CD4+ subsets. At VDJ recombination sites, type 1 diabetes patients had fewer insertions and more deleted nucleotides.

This clone was picked up a small number of times. Its antigen is not known. A heparinised blood draw that averaged around 0.12 L was obtained once from each donor. Researchers reported sorting CD4+ naive, central memory, regulatory and stem cell-like memory cells via CD45RO/CCR7/CD25/CD127/CD95/CD27. The isolated RNA, all of it, was reverse transcribed, so expressed TCRB transcripts were what got sequenced. Clones were sequenced by immunoSEQ multiplex PCR, and TCRdb holds only the in-frame ones, with some missing. The sample shows hundreds of thousands of clones, around 15% of them seen only once. The CDR3 runs 13 residues. Germline-derived CDR1 and CDR2 are SQVTM and ANQGSEA. Trimming removed 4 bases from V and 3 bases from J; junction bases left unmatched: 5.

The clonotype was recovered from a young man with type 1 diabetes. The chain employs TRBV29-1 and TRBJ1-2; TRBD1 matches at 7 bases. Sequencing was performed on naive CD4+ T cells from blood. The CDR3 coding sequence is TGCAGCGTTGGACAGGGCACTGACTATGGCTACACCTTC. This sequence encodes CSVGQGTDYGYTF.